The 30 T cell receptor beta chains reported below all come from one sample, sequenced in a study of graft-versus-host responses after intestinal transplantation. Their target antigens are unknown. Here immunoSEQ multiplex PCR was the method, and the copy in TCRdb shows in-frame clones only, minus some. In the table there are more than 95,000 clones, about 94% of which are singletons. The sequenced sample was unstimulated CD4+ T cells sorted from spleen or lymph node cells, obtained before intestinal transplant. The receptors derive from a human donor who received an intestinal transplant.

V is TRBV29-1 and J is TRBJ2-7; D unclear. The CDR3 covers 12 residues. Trimming took off 5 bases at V and 4 bases at J, with 12 bases between the two ends. Germline CDR1 SQVTM, CDR2 ANQGSEA. CDR3 bases: TGCAGCGTTCTCGGTAAGAGTTACGAGCAGTACTTC. It specifies CSVLGKSYEQYF.

The gene calls are TRBV25-1 and TRBJ2-1; 11 nucleotides line up with TRBD2. The germline gives CDR1 MGHDK, CDR2 SYGVNS. The V gene end was trimmed by 6 bases and the J gene end by 5 bases; junction bases not matched to a gene: 6. The CDR3 is 15 residues long. DNA of the CDR3: TGTGCCAGCAGCTACACTAGCGGGAGACACAATGAGCAGTTCTTC. Translating it yields CASSYTSGRHNEQFF.

The chain is built from TRBV7-2 and TRBJ1-2; 9 bases fit TRBD1. This CDR3 has 15 amino acids. Germline values: CDR1 SGHTA, CDR2 FQGNSA. Losses at the gene ends were 1 base for V and 10 bases for J; bases not matched to a gene: 10. Here the CDR3 DNA reads TGTGCCAGCAGCTTAGGAGGGGGGGACAGGGAAGCCTACACCTTC. Amino acid sequence: CASSLGGGDREAYTF.

The chain is built from TRBV6-6 and TRBJ1-2; the D is unclear. The germline CDR1 and CDR2 sequences are MNHNY and SVGAGI (reference sequence). The CDR3 runs 13 residues. V lost 2 bases and J lost 2, with 6 bases in between. CDR3 loop: CASSYGENYGYTF. The CDR3 DNA follows: TGTGCCAGCAGTTACGGTGAGAACTATGGCTACACCTTC.

The chain has TRBV4-2 and TRBJ1-4, with a weak D call TRBD1 (6 bases). The germline gives CDR1 LGHNA, CDR2 YNFKEQ. This CDR3 has 15 amino acids. The V and J ends lost 8 bases and 8 bases respectively, with 21 bases between them. CDR3 in DNA: TGTGCCAGCGAGTCGGACAGCTCGCTTAGAGAAAAACTGTTTTTT. This codes for CASESDSSLREKLFF.

This chain connects TRBV5-1 to TRBJ2-1; 8 nucleotides agree with TRBD1. CDR1 and CDR2 (germline): SGHRS, YFSETQ. There are 15 residues in the CDR3. Losses at the gene ends were 4 bases for V and 3 bases for J; bases not matched to a gene: 6. CDR3 bases: TGCGCCAGCAGCCGACGAGGACAGGGCTACAATGAGCAGTTCTTC. Its protein is CASSRRGQGYNEQFF.

The chain joins TRBV6-6 to TRBJ1-2; D is perhaps TRBD1 (6 bases). Germline-derived CDR1 and CDR2 are MNHNY and SVGAGI (reference sequence). Trimming left V 8 bases short and J 0 bases short, with 10 bases between. This CDR3 region has 13 residues. The CDR3 loop is CASLDRANYGYTF. The CDR3 region has the DNA TGTGCCAGCTTGGACAGAGCTAACTATGGCTACACCTTC.

CDR3 region: CASSWGGQGVFEQYF. CDR3 nucleotides: TGCGCCAGCAGCTGGGGCGGACAGGGGGTTTTCGAGCAGTACTTC. This chain joins TRBV5-1 and TRBJ2-7; 10 nucleotides match TRBD1. The CDR3 runs 15 residues. The germline CDR1 and CDR2 sequences are SGHRS and YFSETQ. V shed 3 bases, J shed 6 bases, and the junction held 9 bases outside the gene matches. Filled out from reference TRBV5-1 and TRBJ2-7, the complete variable domain reads KAGVTQTPRYLIKTRGQQVTLSCSPISGHRSVSWYQQTPGQGLQFLFEYFSETQRNKGNFPGRFSGRQFSNSRSEMNVSTLELGDSALYLCASSWGGQGVFEQYFGPGTRLTVT.

The chain carries TRBV29-1 and TRBJ1-1; a weak D match, TRBD1 (6 bases). The V end was cut by 1 base, the J end by 7 bases, with 16 bases between. The germline V gene encodes CDR1 SQVTM and CDR2 ANQGSEA. This CDR3 region has 14 residues. The CDR3 loop is CSVEVQGSFGEAFF. The CDR3 DNA sequence: TGCAGCGTTGAAGTTCAGGGGTCATTCGGTGAAGCTTTCTTT. Full variable domain (remainder filled in from reference TRBV29-1 and TRBJ1-1): SAVISQKPSRDICQRGTSLTIQCQVDSQVTMMFWYRQQPGQSLTLIATANQGSEATYESGFVIDKFPISRPNLTFSTLTVSNMSPEDSSIYLCSVEVQGSFGEAFFGQGTRLTVV.

The chain recombines TRBV6-1 with TRBJ2-5; the D gene is possibly TRBD2 (6 bases). The J call may be incorrect, as the DNA end agrees better with TRBJ2-7. This CDR3 spans 15 amino acids. Germline assignment: CDR1 MNHNS and CDR2 SASEGT. This CDR3 reads CASSELGTGPYEQYF. The CDR3 DNA is TGTGCCAGCAGTGAACTAGGGACTGGACCTTACGAGCAGTACTTC.

This sequence joins TRBV27 and TRBJ1-1, with a possible D match to TRBD1 (6 bases). This CDR3 comprises 15 residues. Germline-derived CDR1 and CDR2 are MNHEY and SMNVEV (reference sequence). With 2 bases removed from V and 2 bases from J, the gap between germline ends came to 12 bases. CDR3 DNA: TGTGCCAGCAGTTTAATAGGACAGCCTAACACTGAAGCTTTCTTT. Protein sequence: CASSLIGQPNTEAFF.

This chain connects TRBV5-1 to TRBJ2-5; 7 nucleotides agree with TRBD2. The CDR3 is 18 amino acids. CDR1 is SGHRS, CDR2 YFSETQ, per germline. Losses at the gene ends were 1 base for V and 0 bases for J; bases not matched to a gene: 12. The CDR3 DNA reads TGCGCCAGCAGCTTGAGGAGACTAGCAGTACCGTACCAAGAGACCCAGTACTTC. Translating gives CASSLRRLAVPYQETQYF.

The chain is built from TRBV7-3 and TRBJ2-5, with 9 positions matching TRBD2. The germline CDR1 and CDR2 sequences are SGHTA and FQGTGA. V was pared by 0 bases and J by 2 bases, with 1 base of the junction left unmatched. The CDR3 is 15 residues long. CDR3 bases: TGTGCCAGCAGCTTAACGCGGGGGGGTCAAGAGACCCAGTACTTC. As protein: CASSLTRGGQETQYF.

This chain joins TRBV7-2 and TRBJ2-3; D is possibly TRBD2 (6 bases). Germline values: CDR1 SGHTA, CDR2 FQGNSA. With 7 bases removed from V and 4 bases from J, the gap between germline ends came to 21 bases. This CDR3 contains 16 residues. CDR3 DNA sequence: TGTGCCAGCAAACCACGGGCGGGGAGGCAGGCAGATACGCAGTATTTT. Translating it yields CASKPRAGRQADTQYF.

The V call is TRBV18, the J call TRBJ1-5; TRBD1 aligns across 9 bases. V shed 3 bases and J 2 bases; nucleotides not matched to a gene: 2. This CDR3 spans 15 amino acids. Looked up from germline, CDR1 is KGHSH and CDR2 is LQKENI. CDR3 bases: TGTGCCAGCTCACCGGGACAGGGTGGCAATCAGCCCCAGCATTTT. It encodes CASSPGQGGNQPQHF.

This chain uses TRBV6-5 with TRBJ2-7; D is perhaps TRBD1 (6 bases). From germline, CDR1 is MNHEY and CDR2 SVGAGI. V lost 7 bases and J 3 bases, leaving 13 bases between the germline ends. The CDR3 consists of 13 residues. In nucleotides, the CDR3 is TGTGCCAGCAAACAGGACAGAAACTACGAGCAGTACTTC. Its protein is CASKQDRNYEQYF.

V is TRBV4-1 and J is TRBJ1-2, with 11 bases matching TRBD1. This CDR3 region has 14 residues. Germline lookup yields CDR1 MGHRA and CDR2 YSYEKL. V was clipped by 4 bases and J by 4 bases; unmatched bases: 2. CDR3 sequence: CASSRDRGSYGYTF. The CDR3 bases are TGCGCCAGCAGCCGGGACAGGGGGAGCTATGGCTACACCTTC.

This sequence joins TRBV7-2 and TRBJ2-5, with TRBD2 identical over 8 bases. Trimming cost V 1 base and J 2 bases; bases outside gene matches: 0. CDR1 and CDR2 (germline): SGHTA, FQGNSA. The CDR3 extends over 14 amino acids. In DNA, the CDR3 is TGTGCCAGCAGCTTAGGACTAGCGCAAGAGACCCAGTACTTC. Its protein is CASSLGLAQETQYF.

The chain carries TRBV5-4 and TRBJ2-7; D is possibly TRBD1 (6 bases). Germline V CDR1 and CDR2: SGHNT, YYREEE (reference sequence). V was pared by 5 bases and J by 6 bases, with 15 bases between. The CDR3 covers 13 residues. CDR3 DNA: TGTGCCAGCAGAGGGGGTTTGGTGGGCGAGCAGTACTTC. It translates to CASRGGLVGEQYF.

V and J are TRBV19 and TRBJ1-6; 12 bases fit TRBD1. CDR1 LNHDA and CDR2 SQIVND come from the germline V gene (reference sequence). V lost 4 bases to trimming and J lost 6 bases; unmatched junction nucleotides: 7. The CDR3 is 17 amino acids. For the CDR3, the DNA is TGTGCCAGTAGTACTTCCGGGACAGGGGGCACTAATTCACCCCTCCACTTT. It translates to CASSTSGTGGTNSPLHF.

The V call is TRBV15, the J call TRBJ2-7; 12 nucleotides align to TRBD1. The CDR3 spans 15 residues. The trim removed 5 bases at V and 2 bases at J, leaving 4 bases unmatched. CDR1 and CDR2 from the germline V gene are LNHNV and YYDKDF (reference sequence). The CDR3 here is CATSGGTGGAYEQYF. In DNA form, the CDR3 reads TGTGCCACCAGCGGAGGGACAGGGGGCGCCTACGAGCAGTACTTC.

The CDR3 loop is CASSFPTGGGLTKAFF. CDR3 in DNA: TGTGCCAGCAGCTTTCCGACAGGGGGAGGGCTGACTAAAGCTTTCTTT. The rearrangement uses TRBV5-4 and TRBJ1-1, with 9 positions matching TRBD1. With V trimmed by 2 bases and J by 9 bases, 14 bases remained unmatched. Germline CDR1 is SGHNT and CDR2 is YYREEE (reference sequence). This CDR3 region has 16 residues.

V is TRBV19 and J is TRBJ1-5; D call uncertain. The CDR3 is made up of 13 amino acids. Germline CDR1 is LNHDA and CDR2 is SQIVND (reference sequence). Trimming pared 4 bases from V and 4 bases from J, leaving 8 bases between. For the CDR3, the DNA is TGTGCCAGTAGTACAGGAGGAAATCAGCCCCAGCATTTT. It codes for CASSTGGNQPQHF.

V gene TRBV12-5 combines with J gene TRBJ2-3; 7 bases agree with TRBD1. Germline V lookup: CDR1 LGHNT, CDR2 FRNRAP. V shed 4 bases and J 1 base; nucleotides not matched to a gene: 8. The CDR3 is 16 amino acids. The CDR3 region has the DNA TGTGCTAGTGGTTCCCCCAGGGGGAGAGGCACAGATACGCAGTATTTT. It codes for CASGSPRGRGTDTQYF.

This chain joins TRBV28 and TRBJ2-1, with TRBD1 matching over 7 bases. Unmatched junction bases numbered 4, after V lost 6 bases and J lost 5 bases. CDR3 length: 13 residues. CDR1 MDHEN and CDR2 SYDVKM come from the germline V gene. CDR3 residues: CASSPGQNNEQFF. The CDR3, as DNA: TGTGCCAGCAGCCCGGGACAGAACAATGAGCAGTTCTTC.

The chain links TRBV2 to TRBJ2-1; TRBD1 is a possible D gene (5 bases). Trimming removed 6 bases at V and 4 bases at J, with 16 bases between. Germline V lookup: CDR1 SNHLY, CDR2 FYNNEI. CDR3 length: 15 amino acids. CDR3 in DNA: TGTGCCAGCAGGGCTCAAGGGGCGCAGTACAATGAGCAGTTCTTC. Translated, it gives CASRAQGAQYNEQFF.

Here the CDR3 reads CASSLDGYEQYF. CDR3 in DNA: TGCGCCAGCAGCCTAGACGGATACGAGCAGTACTTC. J is TRBJ2-7 and V is TRBV5-1; D unclear. This CDR3 has 12 amino acids. Germline CDR1 SGHRS, CDR2 YFSETQ. The V end was cut by 4 bases, the J end by 4 bases, with 9 bases between. The full variable domain, completed using reference TRBV5-1 and TRBJ2-7, is KAGVTQTPRYLIKTRGQQVTLSCSPISGHRSVSWYQQTPGQGLQFLFEYFSETQRNKGNFPGRFSGRQFSNSRSEMNVSTLELGDSALYLCASSLDGYEQYFGPGTRLTVT.

The chain carries TRBV5-1 and TRBJ1-1; D is perhaps TRBD1 (6 bases). Germline V gene sequence: CDR1 SGHRS, CDR2 YFSETQ. V gave up 0 bases and J gave up 1 base, with 13 bases separating them. The CDR3 runs to 16 residues. CDR3 region: CASSLGYGTPNTEAFF. Written as DNA, the CDR3 is TGCGCCAGCAGCTTGGGGTACGGGACACCGAACACTGAAGCTTTCTTT.

The rearrangement joins TRBV19 to TRBJ2-3; 12 bases line up with TRBD2. This CDR3 has 16 amino acids. V lost 4 bases to trimming and J lost 2 bases; unmatched junction nucleotides: 4. From germline, CDR1 is LNHDA and CDR2 SQIVND (reference sequence). In nucleotides, the CDR3 is TGTGCCAGTAGTAAGACTAGCGGGGGCCTCACAGATACGCAGTATTTT. Translation gives CASSKTSGGLTDTQYF.

The chain links TRBV19 to TRBJ2-2; 8 nucleotides agree with TRBD1. CDR1 is LNHDA and CDR2 is SQIVND in the germline V gene (reference sequence). The CDR3 has 15 amino acids. Unmatched junction bases numbered 10, after V lost 7 bases and J lost 6 bases. The CDR3 bases are TGTGCCAGTATATTCACAGGGGGTTTTCCCGGGGAGCTGTTTTTT. Translating gives CASIFTGGFPGELFF.